This TCR beta chain was recovered during a study of blood T cell repertoires in COVID-19. The CDR3 loop spans 15 amino acids. Trimming left V 0 bases short and J 3 bases short, with 9 bases between. Germline CDR1 LNHNV, CDR2 YYDKDF (reference sequence). The study recruited people aged about 18 to 89 years across 20 to 30 US areas. Libraries were prepared by immunoSEQ multiplex PCR; TCRdb keeps only in-frame clonotypes and omits some of them. The data hold over 200,000 clones, with roughly 90% observed a single time. Sequences were obtained from PBMCs or T cells enriched from blood (not recorded which). The receptor comes from a young woman who had been exposed to COVID-19. The J gene is TRBJ1-5, the V gene TRBV15; D gene ambiguous. The CDR3 DNA reads as TGTGCCACCAGCAGAGATGCAGGCTTCAATCAGCCCCAGCATTTT. Its translation: CATSRDAGFNQPQHF.